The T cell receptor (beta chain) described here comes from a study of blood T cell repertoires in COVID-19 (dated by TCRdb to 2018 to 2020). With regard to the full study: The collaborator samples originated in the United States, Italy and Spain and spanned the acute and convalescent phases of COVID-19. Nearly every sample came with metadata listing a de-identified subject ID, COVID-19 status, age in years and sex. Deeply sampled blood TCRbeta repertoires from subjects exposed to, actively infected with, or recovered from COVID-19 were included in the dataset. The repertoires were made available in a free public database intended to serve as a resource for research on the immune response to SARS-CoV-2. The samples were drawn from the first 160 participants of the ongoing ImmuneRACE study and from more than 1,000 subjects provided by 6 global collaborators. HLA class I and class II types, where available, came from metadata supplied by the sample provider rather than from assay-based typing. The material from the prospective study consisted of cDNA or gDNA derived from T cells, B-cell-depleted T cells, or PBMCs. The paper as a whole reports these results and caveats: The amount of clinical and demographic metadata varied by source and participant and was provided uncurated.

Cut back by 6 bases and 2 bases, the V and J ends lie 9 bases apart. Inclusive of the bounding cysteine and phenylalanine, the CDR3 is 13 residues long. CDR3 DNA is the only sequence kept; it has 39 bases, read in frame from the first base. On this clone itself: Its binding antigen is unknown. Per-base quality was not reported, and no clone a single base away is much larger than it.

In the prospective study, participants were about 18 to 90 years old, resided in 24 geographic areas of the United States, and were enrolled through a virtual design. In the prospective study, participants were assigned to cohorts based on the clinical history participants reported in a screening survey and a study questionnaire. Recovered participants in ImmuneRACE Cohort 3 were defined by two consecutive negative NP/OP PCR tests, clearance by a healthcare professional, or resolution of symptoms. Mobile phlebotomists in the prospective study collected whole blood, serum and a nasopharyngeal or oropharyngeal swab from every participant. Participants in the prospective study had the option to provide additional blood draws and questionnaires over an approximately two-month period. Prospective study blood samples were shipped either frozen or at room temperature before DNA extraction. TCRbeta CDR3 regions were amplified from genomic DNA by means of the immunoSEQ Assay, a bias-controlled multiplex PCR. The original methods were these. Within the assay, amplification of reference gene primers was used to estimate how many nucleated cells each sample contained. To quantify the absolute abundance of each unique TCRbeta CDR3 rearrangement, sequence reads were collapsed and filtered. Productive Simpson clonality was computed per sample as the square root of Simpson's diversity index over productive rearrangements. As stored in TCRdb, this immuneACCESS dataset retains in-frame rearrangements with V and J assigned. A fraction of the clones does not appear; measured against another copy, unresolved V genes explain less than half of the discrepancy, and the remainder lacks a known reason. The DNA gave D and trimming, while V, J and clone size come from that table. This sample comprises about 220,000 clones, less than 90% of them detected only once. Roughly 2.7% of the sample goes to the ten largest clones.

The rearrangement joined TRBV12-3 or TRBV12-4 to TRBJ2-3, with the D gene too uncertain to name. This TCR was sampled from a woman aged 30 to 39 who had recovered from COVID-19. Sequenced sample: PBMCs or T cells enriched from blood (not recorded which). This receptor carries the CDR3 CASSPLSTDTQYF. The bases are TGTGCCAGCAGCCCCCTTTCCACAGATACGCAGTATTTT.